A single sample gave rise to the 9 T cell receptor beta chains below, sequenced in a study of human T cells and chemical hapten exposure. Time point noted: patch test 2, 6 weeks after DPC sensitization. Treatment given: therapeutic diphenylcyclopropenone sensitization with weekly scalp DPC. TCRdb re-called the RACE reads through MiXCR, storing one row per CDR3 protein. The profile shows 350,000 to 400,000 distinct CDR3 sequences, around 6% of them singletons. This specimen was whole blood, taken in connection with sensitization to the hapten diphenylcyclopropenone (DPC). Receptors originate from a woman aged 18-29 years with alopecia areata. Some clones in this sample may be carry-over from other donors' samples.

This clonotype was counted between two and nine times. The chain is built from TRBV5-1 and TRBJ1-6; 12 nucleotides align to TRBD1. Germline CDR1 SGHRS, CDR2 YFSETQ. The CDR3 is made up of 15 amino acids. Germline trimming cut 4 bases from V and 9 bases from J; bases unmatched to any gene: 5. The CDR3 loop reads CASSDGTGGRSPLHF. Here the CDR3 DNA reads TGCGCCAGCAGCGACGGGACAGGGGGCCGTTCACCCCTCCACTTT.

This clonotype was counted between two and nine times. DNA for the CDR3: TGTGCCAGCTCACCGAGCTACGGGAGCGGGGGGCATCAGGATGAGCAGTTCTTC. It encodes CASSPSYGSGGHQDEQFF. The rearrangement links TRBV18 to TRBJ2-1, with 9 bases that match TRBD2. Germline CDR1 and CDR2: KGHSH and LQKENI. This CDR3 has 18 residues. With 3 bases clipped from V and 8 bases from J, the junction kept 17 bases outside the gene matches.

The table lists this clonotype with a few counts. The V call is TRBV9, the J call TRBJ2-1; D unresolved. CDR1 and CDR2 from the germline V gene are SGDLS and YYNGEE. The CDR3 extends over 13 amino acids. V shed 0 bases and J shed 7 bases, with 8 bases lying between them. The CDR3 reads CASSVAPANEQFF. The CDR3 nucleotides are TGTGCCAGCAGCGTAGCCCCAGCGAATGAGCAGTTCTTC.

Only a few counts were recorded for this clonotype. The chain joins TRBV20-1 to TRBJ1-1, with 10 nucleotides matching TRBD1. The CDR3 totals 13 residues. Germline V gene lookup returns CDR1 DFQATT and CDR2 SNEGSKA (reference sequence). Unmatched junction bases numbered 6, after V lost 5 bases and J lost 6 bases. The CDR3 bases are TGCAGTGCTCCCGGACAGGGGGAGTCTGAAGCTTTCTTT. It yields the protein CSAPGQGESEAFF.

This sequence joins TRBV27 and TRBJ2-2; D not certain. Trimming left V 6 bases short and J 0 bases short, with 20 bases between. The CDR3 has 18 residues. Looked up from germline, CDR1 is MNHEY and CDR2 is SMNVEV (reference sequence). The CDR3 nucleotides read TGTGCCAGCAGCTTTGTAGGGTTCTCATATACGAACACCGGGGAGCTGTTTTTT. It encodes CASSFVGFSYTNTGELFF.

This clonotype has more than one count but fewer than ten. The chain employs TRBV20-1 and TRBJ2-4; TRBD1 or TRBD2 may be the D gene (6 bases each). This CDR3 is built from 16 residues. With 6 bases removed from V and 4 bases from J, the gap between germline ends came to 22 bases. In germline, CDR1 is DFQATT, CDR2 SNEGSKA (reference sequence). The CDR3 sequence is CSARSNSGGTKNIQYF. CDR3 sequence (DNA): TGCAGTGCCAGGTCCAATAGCGGCGGGACAAAAAACATTCAGTACTTC.

This clonotype was detected many times. The V and J genes are TRBV3-1 and TRBJ1-5; D ambiguous. Germline values: CDR1 LGHDT, CDR2 YNNKEL (reference sequence). CDR3 size: 13 residues. Trimming took 1 base from V and 5 from J, leaving 6 bases between them. The CDR3: CASSQGPHQPQHF. The CDR3 bases are TGTGCCAGCAGCCAAGGTCCGCATCAGCCCCAGCATTTT.

This clonotype showed up many times. The chain carries TRBV20-1 and TRBJ1-4; 9 positions match TRBD1. The germline gives CDR1 DFQATT, CDR2 SNEGSKA (reference sequence). Unmatched junction bases numbered 11, after V lost 4 bases and J lost 8 bases. The CDR3 has 15 amino acids. Here the CDR3 reads CSATGRGQGGEKLFF. For the CDR3, the DNA is TGCAGTGCTACGGGGAGGGGACAGGGAGGCGAAAAACTGTTTTTT.

This clonotype was recorded at least ten times. This chain links TRBV6-5 with TRBJ2-7, with a weak D call TRBD2 (6 bases). Trimming removed 0 bases at V and 2 bases at J, with 11 bases between. The germline V gene has CDR1 MNHEY and CDR2 SVGAGI. The CDR3 sequence is 15 residues long. The CDR3 spells CASSYSGLPTYEQYF. CDR3 sequence (DNA): TGTGCCAGCAGTTACTCGGGACTTCCAACCTACGAGCAGTACTTC.